This T cell receptor beta chain was observed in a study of Tregs in tolerant kidney transplant recipients. Here immunoSEQ multiplex PCR was the method, and the copy in TCRdb shows in-frame clones only, minus some. The table includes roughly 46,000 clones, about 90% detected once. The germline V gene encodes CDR1 LGHNT and CDR2 FRNRAP. This CDR3 is 14 amino acids long. V lost 6 bases to trimming and J lost 8 bases, with 14 bases between them. The sequenced material came from Tregs from blood. The receptor's source is a human donor in good health. This rearrangement joins TRBV12-5 to TRBJ1-6; no definite D call. CDR3 in amino acids: CASGRAAAYSPLHF. DNA of the CDR3: TGTGCTAGTGGAAGGGCGGCAGCGTATTCACCCCTCCACTTT.